This is a list of T cell receptor beta chains from one sample in a study of blood T cells in healthy people across ages. Via MiXCR, TCRdb re-called the 5' RACE reads, giving one row per CDR3 protein. The table lists more than 1,400,000 distinct CDR3 sequences, approximately 40% of them singletons. Sequenced material: blood. The receptors were gathered from a woman aged 18-35 years in good health. Each CDR3 is given with its conserved first and last residue. The D gene is left open where the match is weak. Clone size appears in some rows only: once, few, many, or a class for an expanded clone.

>NA|TRBV28|TRBJ2-3|few
TGTGCCAGCAGCTCCGCAGGTTATACGCAGTATTTT
CASSSAGYTQYF
>TRBD1|TRBV7-2|TRBJ1-5|many
TGTGCCAGCAGCTGGGACAGTGAGTATCAGCCCCAGCATTTT
CASSWDSEYQPQHF
>NA|TRBV28|TRBJ2-1|NA
TGTGCCAGCAGGGGCTCGTTCTTC
CASRGSFF
>NA|TRBV7-8|TRBJ2-4|few
TGTGCCAGCAGCTCGGGGGTTGATGCCAAAAACATTCAGTACTTC
CASSSGVDAKNIQYF
>NA|TRBV7-2|TRBJ1-2|NA
TGTGCCAGCAGCTTAATGTTGCAGTTTTCAGCTAACTATGGCTACACCTTC
CASSLMLQFSANYGYTF
>TRBD1|TRBV4-1|TRBJ1-1|NA
TGCGCCAGCAGCCAAGCCTGGCTCCGGGACAGGGGGCACACTGAAGCTTTCTTT
CASSQAWLRDRGHTEAFF
>NA|TRBV3-1|TRBJ2-2|few
TGTGCCAGCAGCCAGGACAGCAGAAACACCGGGGAGCTGTTTTTT
CASSQDSRNTGELFF
>NA|TRBV2|TRBJ1-1|NA
TGTGCCAGCAGTGCGGACAGATCTAACACTGAAGCTTTCTTT
CASSADRSNTEAFF
>TRBD2|TRBV7-2|TRBJ2-3|NA
TGTGCCAGCAGCTTAGTGTTTAAGGCGGCGGGAGGGCGCACAGATACGCAGTATTTT
CASSLVFKAAGGRTDTQYF
>TRBD1|TRBV11-1|TRBJ1-1|few
TGTGCCAGCAGCCCGCGACAGGGGGCGAATGAAGCTTTCTTT
CASSPRQGANEAFF
>NA|TRBV14|TRBJ2-4|NA
TGTGCCAGCAGCCAAGCCGACAGAACGGTAGCCAAAAACATTCAGTACTTC
CASSQADRTVAKNIQYF
>NA|TRBV6-6|TRBJ2-1|once
TGTGCCAGCAGTTACGGTCGGACCAGAGATAATGAGCAGTTCTTC
CASSYGRTRDNEQFF
>NA|TRBV7-9|TRBJ2-3|few
TGTGCCAGCCGCCGGGACACCTCCGCAGATACGCAGTATTTT
CASRRDTSADTQYF
>TRBD2|TRBV20-1|TRBJ2-1|NA
TGCAGTGGAGATCCGGGACTAGCGGGGGGACCCCTCTCCTACAATGAGCAGTTCTTC
CSGDPGLAGGPLSYNEQFF
>TRBD2|TRBV29-1|TRBJ2-5|NA
TGCAGCGTGGCCACTAGCGGGGGGGACACCCAGTACTTC
CSVATSGGDTQYF
>NA|TRBV7-3|TRBJ2-3|few
TGTGCCAGCAGCTTAAACGGGGGGCCTTCAGATACGCAGTATTTT
CASSLNGGPSDTQYF
>TRBD2|TRBV2|TRBJ2-7|NA
TGTGCCAGCAGCCTACTAGCGGGAGAGGGGTACTTC
CASSLLAGEGYF
>NA|TRBV3-1|TRBJ2-4|many
TGTGCCAGCAGCCAAGCTTTGGATGTCGGTTCCATTCAGTACTTC
CASSQALDVGSIQYF
>NA|TRBV10-3|TRBJ2-5|few
TGTGCCATACGGGACGACCAAGAGACCCAGTACTTC
CAIRDDQETQYF
>NA|TRBV9|TRBJ1-2|NA
TGTGCCAGCAGCGTCGGGCAGACTATCAACTACGGCTACACCTTC
CASSVGQTINYGYTF